The clone carrying this T cell receptor (beta chain) was counted once. The source of the sample is a study of blood T cell repertoires in COVID-19. In the original analysis: Estimation of nucleated cell counts relied on the amplification of reference gene primers. TCRdb's table, derived via immunoSEQ multiplex PCR, lists solely in-frame clones and lacks some. For V, J and clone size, that table is used; D and trimming come from the DNA. This sample has approximately 70,000 clones, with about 90% found just once. Between the trimmed V and J ends, which lost 0 bases and 2 bases, there was a span of 11 bases. Per the germline V gene, CDR1 is SGDLS and CDR2 is YYNGEE. This CDR3 comprises 15 residues.

This TCR came from a human donor in a cohort sampled during active COVID-19. The chain links TRBV9 to TRBJ1-2, with a weak D call TRBD1 (5 bases). Material for sequencing was peripheral blood. In DNA form, the CDR3 reads TGTGCCAGCAGCGTAGAGCGGGACCCCAACTATGGCTACACCTTC. It yields the protein CASSVERDPNYGYTF.